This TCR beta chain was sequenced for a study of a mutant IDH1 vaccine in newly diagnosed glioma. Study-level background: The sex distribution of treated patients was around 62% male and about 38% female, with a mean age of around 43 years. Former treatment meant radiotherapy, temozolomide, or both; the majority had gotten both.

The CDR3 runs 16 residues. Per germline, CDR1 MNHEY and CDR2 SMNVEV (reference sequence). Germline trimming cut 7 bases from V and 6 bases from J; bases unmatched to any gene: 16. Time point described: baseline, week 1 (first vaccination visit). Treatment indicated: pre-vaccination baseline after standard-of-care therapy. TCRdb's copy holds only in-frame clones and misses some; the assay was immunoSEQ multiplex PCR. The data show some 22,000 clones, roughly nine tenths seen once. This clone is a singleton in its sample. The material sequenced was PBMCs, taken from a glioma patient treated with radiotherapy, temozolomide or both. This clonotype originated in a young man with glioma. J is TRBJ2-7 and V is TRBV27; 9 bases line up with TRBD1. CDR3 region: CASTSLGGDRASEQYF. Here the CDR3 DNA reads TGTGCCAGCACCTCCTTAGGGGGGGACAGGGCCTCCGAGCAGTACTTC.